This entry is about one T cell receptor (beta chain). Its antigen is undetermined. Second-dose timings of about 4 or about 12 weeks were pooled. The sample comes from a study of T cell responses to AZD1222 COVID-19 vaccine. General observations from the study: Across the whole spike, CD4 TCRs peaked at regions 160-218 and 743-854.

The CDR3 runs 15 residues. J was trimmed by 2 bases and V by 5 bases; bases with no gene match: 7. Germline V CDR1 and CDR2: PRHDT, FYEKMQ (reference sequence). Only in-frame clones appear in the TCRdb table, and some are missing; sequencing was by immunoSEQ multiplex PCR. The table lists about 56,000 clones, over 70% of them singletons. The chain is built from TRBV13 and TRBJ2-3; 7 nucleotides agree with TRBD1. The TCR was taken from an adult who received the AZD1222 COVID-19 vaccine. The sequenced sample was peripheral blood, obtained 28 days after the second AZD1222 dose. This chain's CDR3 is CASSHDRENTDTQYF. DNA of the CDR3: TGTGCCAGCAGCCACGACAGGGAAAACACAGATACGCAGTATTTT.